This entry lists 25 T cell receptor beta chains sequenced from one sample in a study of CD8+ T cells in alopecia areata. RNA extraction was followed by reverse transcription into cDNA, which acted as the sequencing template. Here immunoSEQ multiplex PCR was the method, and the copy in TCRdb shows in-frame clones only, minus some. This repertoire shows roughly 250,000 clones, 67% found once; its top ten account for 1.2%. This specimen was CD4+ T cells sorted from blood, taken at week 0. These receptors were taken from a human donor with alopecia areata.

The chain couples TRBV7-2 to TRBJ2-1, with D perhaps matching TRBD1 or TRBD2 (5 bases each). The CDR3 is 14 amino acids. Germline V gene data show CDR1 as SGHTA and CDR2 as FQGNSA. V was shortened by 5 bases and J by 0 bases, with 8 bases between the two germline ends. The CDR3 reads CASSAGTSYNEQFF. The CDR3 DNA sequence: TGTGCCAGCAGCGCCGGGACCTCCTACAATGAGCAGTTCTTC.

The V gene is TRBV7-9, the J gene TRBJ1-2; maybe TRBD1 (5 bases). The germline V gene encodes CDR1 SEHNR and CDR2 FQNEAQ (reference sequence). The length of the CDR3 is 14 residues. Trimming pared 1 base from V and 8 bases from J, leaving 14 bases between. The CDR3 DNA sequence: TGTGCCAGCAGCTTAGGCGTCAGGGAAAGAGGCTACACCTTC. Its protein is CASSLGVRERGYTF. The full variable domain, completed using reference TRBV7-9 and TRBJ1-2, is DTGVSQNPRHKITKRGQNVTFRCDPISEHNRLYWYRQTLGQGPEFLTYFQNEAQLEKSRLLSDRFSAERPKGSFSTLEIQRTEQGDSAMYLCASSLGVRERGYTFGSGTRLTVV.

A note on this clone: This CDR3 is also generated by other DNA sequences in the sample. This chain joins TRBV29-1 and TRBJ1-2; D gene ambiguous. Germline V gene sequence: CDR1 SQVTM, CDR2 ANQGSEA. The CDR3 is 9 residues long. Trimming took off 3 bases at V and 8 bases at J, with 4 bases between the two ends. The CDR3 here is CSVEGGYTF. DNA of the CDR3: TGCAGCGTTGAGGGAGGCTACACCTTC.

This clone has more than one count but fewer than ten. The chain carries TRBV6-1 and TRBJ2-2, with a possible D match to TRBD1 (6 bases). Trimming removed 6 bases at V and 1 base at J, with 6 bases between. This CDR3 has 13 amino acids. CDR1 and CDR2 (germline): MNHNS, SASEGT. The CDR3 sequence is CASRQGNTGELFF. DNA for the CDR3: TGTGCCAGCAGACAGGGGAACACCGGGGAGCTGTTTTTT.

The chain joins TRBV15 to TRBJ2-2; TRBD1 might be the D (6 bases). Trimming shortened V by 0 bases and J by 7 bases, and 12 bases separated the two germline ends. The germline CDR1 and CDR2 sequences are LNHNV and YYDKDF (reference sequence). The CDR3 spans 15 residues. CDR3 amino acids: CATSRDQWGHGELFF. The CDR3 nucleotides are TGTGCCACCAGCAGAGATCAATGGGGGCACGGGGAGCTGTTTTTT. The full variable domain, completed using reference TRBV15 and TRBJ2-2, is DAMVIQNPRYQVTQFGKPVTLSCSQTLNHNVMYWYQQKSSQAPKLLFHYYDKDFNNEADTPDNFQSRRPNTSFCFLDIRSPGLGDTAMYLCATSRDQWGHGELFFGEGSRLTVL.

Written as DNA, the CDR3 is TGTGCCAGCAGCTTCCGGACAGGCGATTCCTACGAGCAGTACTTC. Translated: CASSFRTGDSYEQYF. The rearrangement links TRBV13 to TRBJ2-7; 7 nucleotides line up with TRBD1. This CDR3 is built from 15 residues. V shed 3 bases, J shed 1 base, and the junction held 6 bases outside the gene matches. The V gene's germline CDR1 is PRHDT and CDR2 FYEKMQ (reference sequence).

V gene TRBV29-1 combines with J gene TRBJ2-5; tentatively, D is TRBD1 (6 bases). The CDR3 loop spans 11 amino acids. Germline V lookup: CDR1 SQVTM, CDR2 ANQGSEA. V lost 6 bases, J lost 5 bases, and 10 bases lay in between. The CDR3 region has the DNA TGCAGCGTCGGTCAGGGGGAGACCCAGTACTTC. Translation gives CSVGQGETQYF. The variable domain in full, with the rest retrieved from reference TRBV29-1 and TRBJ2-5, is SAVISQKPSRDICQRGTSLTIQCQVDSQVTMMFWYRQQPGQSLTLIATANQGSEATYESGFVIDKFPISRPNLTFSTLTVSNMSPEDSSIYLCSVGQGETQYFGPGTRLLVL.

The chain combines TRBV27 with TRBJ1-6; tentative D call: TRBD1 (6 bases). Trimming shortened V by 6 bases and J by 7 bases, and 16 bases separated the two germline ends. This CDR3 comprises 15 residues. The germline gives CDR1 MNHEY, CDR2 SMNVEV (reference sequence). Here the CDR3 DNA reads TGTGCCAGCAGATCGCAGGGGTTGGTGAATTCACCCCTCCACTTT. Translating gives CASRSQGLVNSPLHF.

The chain recombines TRBV4-1 with TRBJ2-4; D is possibly TRBD1 (7 bases). The CDR3 consists of 15 residues. Per germline, CDR1 MGHRA and CDR2 YSYEKL. Trimming removed 4 bases at V and 10 bases at J, with 20 bases between. The CDR3 DNA reads TGCGCCAGCAGCCTGGGGACAGCGGGTGCGAGGATTCAGTACTTC. It yields the protein CASSLGTAGARIQYF.

This clone turned up a few times. V gene TRBV30 combines with J gene TRBJ2-1; TRBD1 might be the D (5 bases). Germline V CDR1 and CDR2: GTSNPN, SVGIG (reference sequence). The V end was cut by 3 bases, the J end by 0 bases, with 15 bases between. This CDR3 contains 16 residues. The CDR3 DNA sequence: TGTGCCTGGAGGTCAGGGTGGGGCAGCTCCTACAATGAGCAGTTCTTC. This gives the protein CAWRSGWGSSYNEQFF.

This chain connects TRBV2 to TRBJ2-3; D is ambiguous. The CDR3 extends over 14 amino acids. Trimming removed 4 bases from V and 5 bases from J, with 13 bases in between. Germline V lookup: CDR1 SNHLY, CDR2 FYNNEI. CDR3 sequence reads: CASSVRVSRDTQYF. The CDR3, as DNA: TGTGCCAGCAGTGTTAGAGTCAGTCGAGATACGCAGTATTTT.

V usage is TRBV30 and J usage is TRBJ1-5; TRBD1 is a possible D gene (5 bases). This CDR3 region has 14 residues. Germline lookup yields CDR1 GTSNPN and CDR2 SVGIG (reference sequence). The ends were cut back, 2 bases at V and 6 bases at J, with 14 bases in the middle. The CDR3 region has the DNA TGTGCCTGGAGTCCCGGGGTTCAGGGTCAGCCCCAGCATTTT. This codes for CAWSPGVQGQPQHF.

CDR3 nucleotides: TGCGCCAGCAGCCCGGGGAACTATCAGCCCCAGCATTTT. This sequence encodes CASSPGNYQPQHF. The chain carries TRBV4-1 and TRBJ1-5, with D unclear. This CDR3 contains 13 residues. V was cut by 4 bases and J by 5 bases, with 9 bases left in between. In germline, CDR1 is MGHRA, CDR2 YSYEKL.

The rearrangement links TRBV4-3 to TRBJ2-3; no clear D. The V end was cut by 1 base, the J end by 7 bases, with 12 bases between. In germline, CDR1 is LGHNA, CDR2 YSLEER. The CDR3 runs 14 residues. CDR3 region: CASSQGGSPNTQYF. CDR3 DNA: TGCGCCAGCAGCCAAGGTGGATCACCCAATACGCAGTATTTT.

This clone came up a few times. The chain joins TRBV23-1 to TRBJ2-1; either TRBD1 or TRBD2 may fit D (5 bases each). TRBV23-1 is an open reading frame, and its role is uncertain. Trimming cost V 11 bases and J 3 bases, with 23 bases left between them. This CDR3 has 16 residues. CDR3 in DNA: TGCGCCTTTGTCGTGGGGGTCGGACCCAACTACAATGAGCAGTTCTTC. It is translated as CAFVVGVGPNYNEQFF.

The rearrangement links TRBV29-1 to TRBJ1-2; no clear D. The germline V and J ends were trimmed by 4 bases and 6 bases, with 6 bases remaining between them. Germline lookup yields CDR1 SQVTM and CDR2 ANQGSEA. The CDR3 is 10 amino acids. CDR3 protein: CSVGWDGYTF. CDR3 in DNA: TGCAGCGTTGGTTGGGATGGCTACACCTTC.

Written as DNA, the CDR3 is TGTGCCAGCAGCCAGGGGTCTCCGAAAAACATTCAGTACTTC. Amino acid sequence: CASSQGSPKNIQYF. The V and J genes are TRBV25-1 and TRBJ2-4; possibly TRBD1 for D (6 bases). The V gene lost 6 bases and the J gene lost 4 bases, with 13 bases spanning the gap. Germline V CDR1 and CDR2: MGHDK, SYGVNS. This CDR3 spans 14 amino acids.

This clone was found a few times. V gene TRBV11-2 combines with J gene TRBJ1-1; a possible D gene is TRBD1 (5 bases). Deletions cut 2 bases from V and 8 bases from J, with 12 bases between. Per the germline V gene, CDR1 is SGHAT and CDR2 is FQNNGV. The CDR3 totals 13 residues. CDR3 DNA sequence: TGTGCCAGCAGCTTAAACACTGGGGGGGAAGCTTTCTTT. Amino acids: CASSLNTGGEAFF.

This clone was seen a handful of times. This rearrangement joins TRBV4-3 to TRBJ2-1, with unresolved D. Germline assignment: CDR1 LGHNA and CDR2 YSLEER. V was trimmed by 0 bases and J by 12 bases, leaving 12 bases between them. CDR3 length equals 13 residues. The CDR3 region is CASSQDFWSPQFF. The CDR3 DNA reads as TGCGCCAGCAGCCAAGATTTTTGGAGTCCGCAGTTCTTC.

This clone was counted only a few times. The chain joins TRBV2 to TRBJ2-7; no definite D call. With 7 bases removed from V and 7 bases from J, the gap between germline ends came to 14 bases. This CDR3 is 12 amino acids long. From germline, CDR1 is SNHLY and CDR2 FYNNEI. CDR3 residues: CASTLSSGEQYF. CDR3 in DNA: TGTGCCAGCACCCTATCGTCGGGTGAGCAGTACTTC.

J is TRBJ1-6 and V is TRBV2; D gene ambiguous. In germline, CDR1 is SNHLY, CDR2 FYNNEI. V lost 5 bases and J 5 bases, leaving 10 bases between the germline ends. The CDR3 totals 14 residues. CDR3 region: CASSRAGNNSPLHF. The CDR3 DNA reads as TGTGCCAGCAGTCGGGCGGGTAATAATTCACCCCTCCACTTT.

The chain couples TRBV6-5 to TRBJ2-7; D is perhaps TRBD2 (5 bases). The CDR3 contains 14 residues. Trimming shortened V by 6 bases and J by 2 bases, and 14 bases separated the two germline ends. The germline V gene encodes CDR1 MNHEY and CDR2 SVGAGI. The CDR3 loop is CASRPRRGTYEQYF. The CDR3 region has the DNA TGTGCCAGCAGGCCTCGACGGGGTACCTACGAGCAGTACTTC.

The gene calls are TRBV5-1 and TRBJ2-7, with a weak D call TRBD1 (6 bases). CDR1 and CDR2 (germline): SGHRS, YFSETQ. The V gene lost 5 bases and the J gene lost 0 bases, with 12 bases spanning the gap. CDR3 length: 14 amino acids. CDR3 in amino acids: CASSFTGFSYEQYF. The DNA of the CDR3 is TGCGCCAGCAGTTTTACAGGGTTCTCCTACGAGCAGTACTTC. Full variable domain (outside the CDR3, taken from reference TRBV5-1 and TRBJ2-7): KAGVTQTPRYLIKTRGQQVTLSCSPISGHRSVSWYQQTPGQGLQFLFEYFSETQRNKGNFPGRFSGRQFSNSRSEMNVSTLELGDSALYLCASSFTGFSYEQYFGPGTRLTVT.

This clone has a single count. This chain links TRBV29-1 with TRBJ2-7, with TRBD1 as a possible D gene (5 bases). Germline V lookup: CDR1 SQVTM, CDR2 ANQGSEA. V lost 4 bases to trimming and J lost 2 bases, with 9 bases between them. This CDR3 region has 12 residues. For the CDR3, the DNA is TGCAGCGTTGTAGGCAGGGCCTACGAGCAGTACTTC. This codes for CSVVGRAYEQYF.

This clone was picked up a small number of times. DNA for the CDR3: TGCAGCGTTGAAGATCTAAGGGCGGCTGAAGCTTTCTTT. Amino acid sequence: CSVEDLRAAEAFF. The chain recombines TRBV29-1 with TRBJ1-1; D unresolved. This CDR3 contains 13 residues. CDR1 is SQVTM and CDR2 is ANQGSEA in the germline V gene. Trimming took 0 bases from V and 6 from J, leaving 11 bases between them.